These 3 T cell receptor beta chains were all obtained from the same sample, sequenced in a study of T cells in Graves' hyperthyroidism and ophthalmopathy. TCR beta CDR3 regions were amplified from RNA transcripts. Initially, a first-round RT-PCR of the TCR CDR3 employed the HTBI primer set. In TCRdb, the multiplex PCR reads were re-called with MiXCR into one record per CDR3 protein. This table has some 770,000 distinct CDR3 sequences, roughly 17% appearing once. The sample comprised blood. The receptors come from a man aged 18 to 29 with Graves' hyperthyroidism.

In this sample, this clonotype turned up many times. The chain links TRBV30 to TRBJ2-1; D is unresolved. CDR1 GTSNPN and CDR2 SVGIG come from the germline V gene (reference sequence). Trimming removed 0 bases at V and 7 bases at J, with 10 bases between. This CDR3 has 13 residues. CDR3 sequence: CAWSVDEGNEQFF. Here the CDR3 DNA reads TGTGCCTGGAGTGTCGACGAAGGGAATGAGCAGTTCTTC.

The CDR3: CASSTPGLAGPYNEQFF. CDR3 nucleotide sequence: TGTGCCAGTAGTACCCCGGGTCTAGCGGGACCTTACAATGAGCAGTTCTTC. The chain links TRBV19 to TRBJ2-1; TRBD2 agrees at 9 bases. The CDR3 is 17 amino acids. CDR1 is LNHDA and CDR2 is SQIVND in the germline V gene (reference sequence). After removal of 4 bases from V and 4 bases from J, the junction contained 11 bases not matched to a gene.

J is TRBJ2-7 and V is TRBV4-1, with D perhaps TRBD1 (6 bases). The CDR3 runs 15 residues. From germline, CDR1 is MGHRA and CDR2 YSYEKL. With 1 base removed from V and 4 bases from J, the gap between germline ends came to 14 bases. DNA for the CDR3: TGCGCCAGCAGCCAAGGGATAACAGGGTTTTACGAGCAGTACTTC. This encodes CASSQGITGFYEQYF.